The source of this T cell receptor (beta chain) is a study of cytomegalovirus exposure and HLA in healthy donors. This clone was detected only once. CDR3 size: 17 residues. The germline V gene has CDR1 SGHTA and CDR2 FQGNSA. The junction had 7 bases not matched to a gene; V was cut back by 1 base and J by 0 bases. The PCR had 60 Vbeta and 13 Jbeta primers. Clones were read by immunoSEQ multiplex PCR, and TCRdb kept only the in-frame ones, dropping some. Of 120,000 or so clones in the sample, around 80% were seen once. The sequenced sample consisted of PBMCs. This receptor was identified in a man between 45 and 60 years old in good health and CMV-seronegative. The genes are TRBV7-2 and TRBJ1-2; 8 bases are shared with TRBD1. In DNA form, the CDR3 reads TGTGCCAGCAGCTTAGTGGACAGGGCCTCCTCTAACTATGGCTACACCTTC. This encodes CASSLVDRASSNYGYTF.